The 23 T cell receptor beta chains below come from one sample, sequenced in a study of blood T cell repertoires in COVID-19. Generated by immunoSEQ multiplex PCR, the TCRdb table keeps only in-frame clones and is missing some. The sample holds 55,000 to 80,000 clones, 88% seen once. The source material was peripheral blood. These receptors were obtained from a man aged 50 to 60 with acute or convalescent COVID-19.

The chain couples TRBV6-1 to TRBJ2-5, with 8 nucleotides matching TRBD2. There are 15 residues in the CDR3. The V gene end was trimmed by 3 bases and the J gene end by 4 bases; junction bases not matched to a gene: 7. The germline CDR1 and CDR2 sequences are MNHNS and SASEGT. The CDR3 reads CASSEGRGGRETQYF. CDR3 DNA sequence: TGTGCCAGCAGTGAGGGTCGGGGGGGCCGAGAGACCCAGTACTTC.

The CDR3 region has the DNA TGTGCCAGCCTTACAGGGGGCGCCGAGGAGCAGTACTTC. Translation gives CASLTGGAEEQYF. The chain couples TRBV6-5 to TRBJ2-7, with 9 bases matching TRBD1. Per the germline V gene, CDR1 is MNHEY and CDR2 is SVGAGI. Trimming at V came to 8 bases and at J to 7 bases, leaving 9 bases not matched to a gene. The CDR3 loop spans 13 amino acids.

The V call is TRBV7-9, the J call TRBJ2-3, with 7 bases fitting TRBD2. The J segment lost 6 bases and the V segment lost 4 bases, leaving 13 bases of the junction unmatched. CDR3 length: 16 residues. CDR1 is SEHNR and CDR2 is FQNEAQ in the germline V gene (reference sequence). The CDR3 protein is CASSWASPAGGDTQYF. DNA of the CDR3: TGTGCCAGCAGCTGGGCTTCCCCCGCCGGGGGGGATACGCAGTATTTT. Variable domain in full (rest from reference TRBV7-9 and TRBJ2-3): DTGVSQNPRHKITKRGQNVTFRCDPISEHNRLYWYRQTLGQGPEFLTYFQNEAQLEKSRLLSDRFSAERPKGSFSTLEIQRTEQGDSAMYLCASSWASPAGGDTQYFGPGTRLTVL.

This chain links TRBV6-5 with TRBJ1-5, with TRBD1 matching 8 bases. The CDR3 has 14 amino acids. With V trimmed by 6 bases and J by 5 bases, 6 bases remained unmatched. The germline CDR1 and CDR2 sequences are MNHEY and SVGAGI. The CDR3 loop reads CASRQGDVDQPQHF. The CDR3, as DNA: TGTGCCAGCAGACAGGGGGACGTGGATCAGCCCCAGCATTTT.

The gene calls are TRBV25-1 and TRBJ2-2, with D perhaps matching TRBD1 (6 bases). This CDR3 contains 15 residues. Germline loops: CDR1 MGHDK, CDR2 SYGVNS. The ends were cut back, 3 bases at V and 1 base at J, with 9 bases in the middle. The CDR3 loop is CASSERDKNTGELFF. The CDR3, as DNA: TGTGCCAGCAGTGAGAGGGACAAGAACACCGGGGAGCTGTTTTTT.

V is TRBV12-5 and J is TRBJ2-5; tentative D call: TRBD1 (7 bases). The germline gives CDR1 LGHNT, CDR2 FRNRAP. V was cut by 1 base and J by 5 bases, with 17 bases left in between. The CDR3 is 16 residues long. This CDR3 is CASGLGASRGRETQYF. Here the CDR3 DNA reads TGTGCTAGTGGTTTGGGCGCCTCCAGGGGGAGGGAGACCCAGTACTTC.

This chain links TRBV3-1 (or the pseudogene TRBV3-2) with TRBJ2-7, with D perhaps TRBD1 (6 bases). V was clipped by 0 bases and J by 4 bases, with 13 bases between them. The CDR3 loop spans 15 amino acids. Germline-derived CDR1 and CDR2 are LGHDT and YNNKEL (reference sequence). The CDR3 spells CASSQESDSQYEQYF. The CDR3 DNA sequence: TGTGCCAGCAGCCAAGAATCGGACAGCCAGTACGAGCAGTACTTC.

The V gene is TRBV3-1 (or the pseudogene TRBV3-2), the J gene TRBJ1-1, with D unresolved. Germline V gene lookup returns CDR1 LGHDT and CDR2 YNNKEL (reference sequence). Trimming pared 6 bases from V and 6 bases from J, leaving 14 bases between. The length of the CDR3 is 13 residues. The DNA for the CDR3 is TGTGCCAGCAGTCAGAAGTTTGAGGCTGAAGCTTTCTTT. Its protein product is CASSQKFEAEAFF.

The rearrangement links TRBV27 to TRBJ2-7; D possibly corresponds to TRBD1 (6 bases). Between the trimmed V and J ends, which lost 5 bases and 2 bases, there was a span of 19 bases. Per germline, CDR1 MNHEY and CDR2 SMNVEV (reference sequence). CDR3 length: 16 amino acids. The CDR3 is CASSPFGQSSTYEQYF. CDR3 sequence (DNA): TGTGCCAGCAGTCCATTCGGACAGTCTTCGACCTACGAGCAGTACTTC.

The chain is built from TRBV6-5 and TRBJ1-4, with D possibly being TRBD1 (5 bases). Trimming removed 7 bases from V and 8 bases from J, with 17 bases in between. The germline gives CDR1 MNHEY, CDR2 SVGAGI. The length of the CDR3 is 14 residues. The CDR3: CASTGISGGEKLFF. DNA for the CDR3: TGTGCCAGCACTGGGATCTCCGGGGGGGAAAAACTGTTTTTT.

This rearrangement joins TRBV12-3 or TRBV12-4 to TRBJ1-1; TRBD1 aligns across 7 bases. Germline trimming cut 6 bases from V and 6 bases from J; bases unmatched to any gene: 4. This CDR3 is 12 amino acids long. In nucleotides, the CDR3 is TGTGCCAGCAGGACAGGGACCGCTGAAGCTTTCTTT. Translation: CASRTGTAEAFF.

The chain uses TRBV12-5 and TRBJ2-6; perhaps TRBD1 as D (5 bases). The germline V gene encodes CDR1 LGHNT and CDR2 FRNRAP. The germline V and J ends were trimmed by 5 bases and 2 bases, with 10 bases remaining between them. The CDR3 contains 15 residues. The CDR3 spells CASGLRATGANVLTF. The CDR3 region has the DNA TGTGCTAGTGGTCTCAGGGCCACTGGGGCCAACGTCCTGACTTTC.

V gene TRBV2 combines with J gene TRBJ2-1; TRBD2 aligns across 10 bases. Losses at the gene ends were 4 bases for V and 7 bases for J; bases not matched to a gene: 7. Germline V gives CDR1 SNHLY, CDR2 FYNNEI. The CDR3 runs 15 residues. The CDR3 region is CASSGQRGGENEQFF. CDR3 DNA sequence: TGTGCCAGCAGTGGGCAGCGGGGGGGTGAGAATGAGCAGTTCTTC.

The rearrangement uses TRBV11-2 and TRBJ2-7; TRBD2 agrees at 12 bases. V was clipped by 6 bases and J by 6 bases; unmatched bases: 6. Germline CDR1 is SGHAT and CDR2 is FQNNGV. The CDR3 sequence is 14 residues long. In DNA form, the CDR3 reads TGTGCCAGCAGACGGACTAGCGGGGCGTCCGAGCAGTACTTC. As protein: CASRRTSGASEQYF.

This chain uses TRBV10-1 with TRBJ2-7; 7 bases fit TRBD1. The CDR3 runs 14 residues. CDR1 is WNHNN and CDR2 is SYGVQD in the germline V gene (reference sequence). Trimming at V came to 4 bases and at J to 2 bases, leaving 5 bases not matched to a gene. For the CDR3, the DNA is TGCGCCAGCAGTGGGGGGACAGAGACCTACGAGCAGTACTTC. It yields the protein CASSGGTETYEQYF.

The chain carries TRBV6-5 and TRBJ2-3, with a possible D match to TRBD2 (5 bases). V shed 4 bases and J shed 0 bases, with 11 bases lying between them. Looked up from germline, CDR1 is MNHEY and CDR2 is SVGAGI. This CDR3 region has 15 residues. The CDR3 region has the DNA TGTGCCAGCAGTTTTGGACGGAGGAGCACAGATACGCAGTATTTT. This sequence encodes CASSFGRRSTDTQYF.

The chain has TRBV28 and TRBJ1-2, with TRBD1 matching over 9 bases. The CDR3 has 16 residues. From germline, CDR1 is MDHEN and CDR2 SYDVKM. J gave up 7 bases and V 8 bases, and 17 bases lay outside the gene matches. The CDR3 is CASLSYRAYRGLGYTF. The CDR3 region has the DNA TGTGCCAGCCTGTCTTACCGGGCTTACAGGGGGCTTGGCTACACCTTC.

The rearrangement uses TRBV28 and TRBJ2-6, with no clear D. The CDR3 sequence is 13 residues long. V lost 6 bases, J lost 0 bases, and 3 bases lay in between. Germline V gives CDR1 MDHEN, CDR2 SYDVKM. For the CDR3, the DNA is TGTGCCAGCAGCAACTCTGGGGCCAACGTCCTGACTTTC. It specifies CASSNSGANVLTF.

The chain carries TRBV9 and TRBJ1-6; a weak D match, TRBD1 (5 bases). Trimming cost V 1 base and J 5 bases, with 7 bases left between them. CDR3 length equals 14 residues. CDR1 SGDLS and CDR2 YYNGEE come from the germline V gene. The DNA for the CDR3 is TGTGCCAGCAGCGTAAGACAGAATAATTCACCCCTCCACTTT. Its protein product is CASSVRQNNSPLHF. The full variable domain, its missing parts supplied by reference TRBV9 and TRBJ1-6, is DSGVTQTPKHLITATGQRVTLRCSPRSGDLSVYWYQQSLDQGLQFLIQYYNGEERAKGNILERFSAQQFPDLHSELNLSSLELGDSALYFCASSVRQNNSPLHFGNGTRLTVT.

The count of this clone is one. The chain couples TRBV10-3 to TRBJ2-5, with D possibly being TRBD2 (5 bases). V lost 1 base and J 4 bases, leaving 7 bases between the germline ends. Germline V CDR1 and CDR2: ENHRY, SYGVKD. The CDR3 consists of 13 residues. CDR3: CAISEYGGETQYF. The CDR3 DNA is TGTGCCATCAGTGAGTATGGAGGAGAGACCCAGTACTTC.

The gene calls are TRBV5-1 and TRBJ2-3; 10 bases line up with TRBD1. The V and J ends lost 4 bases and 4 bases, in that order; junction bases with no gene match: 9. Germline CDR1 SGHRS, CDR2 YFSETQ. The CDR3 spans 16 residues. For the CDR3, the DNA is TGCGCCAGCAGCCCCAGGACAGGGGGAAGCCCAGATACGCAGTATTTT. It codes for CASSPRTGGSPDTQYF.

This clone was counted once. The chain recombines TRBV10-3 with TRBJ1-3, with 7 bases matching TRBD1. The CDR3 has 15 amino acids. V was clipped by 6 bases and J by 3 bases; unmatched bases: 8. Germline values: CDR1 ENHRY, CDR2 SYGVKD. The CDR3 nucleotides read TGTGCCATCAGCAATGACAGGGTCAGTGGAAACACCATATATTTT. Translated: CAISNDRVSGNTIYF.

The V gene is TRBV28, the J gene TRBJ1-5, with D tentatively TRBD1 (5 bases). The CDR3 is made up of 14 amino acids. The V end was cut by 3 bases, the J end by 6 bases, with 12 bases between. Germline assignment: CDR1 MDHEN and CDR2 SYDVKM. In nucleotides, the CDR3 is TGTGCCAGCAGTTTGGGCCAGGGTTTTCAGCCCCAGCATTTT. Translated: CASSLGQGFQPQHF.